The rows below give T cell receptor beta chains drawn from one sample of a study of blood T cell repertoires in COVID-19. The protocol was immunoSEQ multiplex PCR, while the TCRdb copy is restricted to in-frame clones and leaves out a portion. Among 120,000 or so clones listed, about four fifths were seen once. The sequenced sample consisted of peripheral blood. These TCRs come from a woman in her twenties or thirties who had recovered from COVID-19. Each CDR3 is given with its conserved first and last residue. The order of the fields is J gene, V gene, CDR3 protein.

TRBJ1-1 | TRBV5-5 | CASSPTADNTEAFF
TRBJ2-7 | TRBV2 | CASREDRNGNEQYF
TRBJ2-2 | TRBV25-1 | CASRTSGIETGELFF
TRBJ1-2 | TRBV7-9 | CASSLGPPTGFYGYTF
TRBJ2-3 | TRBV5-1 | CASSLGGGSTDTQYF
TRBJ2-1 | TRBV27 | CASSFLGASGLNEQFF
TRBJ2-5 | TRBV18 | CASSAGQGLWETQYF
TRBJ2-7 | TRBV9 | CASSPTSGRTHEQYF
TRBJ1-3 | TRBV6-5 | CATAPGQQNTIYF
TRBJ2-5 | TRBV7-9 | CASSPGLAEETQYF
TRBJ2-1 | TRBV5-4 | CASSLAGVGGPNEQFF
TRBJ1-5 | TRBV28 | CASSLPGGSNQPQHF
TRBJ2-1 | TRBV6-1 | CASSEVRMGGDNEQFF
TRBJ2-1 | TRBV4-1 | CASSQGLGNEQFF
TRBJ2-1 | TRBV5-6 | CASSLGGAKNEQFF
TRBJ1-2 | TRBV5-8 | CASSSGTGTPYGYTF
TRBJ1-1 | TRBV5-6 | CASSLAGSAGGLFRTEAFF
TRBJ2-3 | TRBV5-1 | CASRQGIAGDTQYF
TRBJ1-1 | TRBV3-1/TRBV3-2 | CASSQNEPNTEAFF
TRBJ2-5 | TRBV14 | CASSQGLAGGRTQYF
TRBJ1-6 | TRBV25-1 | CASSESGAGANSPLHF
TRBJ1-6 | TRBV27 | CASRTGPSPLHF
TRBJ2-5 | TRBV10-3 | CANPQGAFEETQYF